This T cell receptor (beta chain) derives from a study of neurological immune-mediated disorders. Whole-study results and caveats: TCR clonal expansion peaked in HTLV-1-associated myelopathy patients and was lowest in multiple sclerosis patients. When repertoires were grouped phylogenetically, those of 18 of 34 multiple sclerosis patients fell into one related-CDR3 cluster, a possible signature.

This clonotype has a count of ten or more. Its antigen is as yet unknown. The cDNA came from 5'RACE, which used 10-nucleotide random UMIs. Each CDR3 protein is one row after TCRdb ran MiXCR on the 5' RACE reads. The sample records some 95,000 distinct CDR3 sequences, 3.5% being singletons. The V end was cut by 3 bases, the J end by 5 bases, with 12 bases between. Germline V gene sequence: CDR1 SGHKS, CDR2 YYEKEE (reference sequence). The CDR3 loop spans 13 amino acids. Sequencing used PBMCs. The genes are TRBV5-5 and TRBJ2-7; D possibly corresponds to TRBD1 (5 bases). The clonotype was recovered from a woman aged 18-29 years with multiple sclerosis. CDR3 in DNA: TGTGCCAGCAGCTGGGCAGGGTCTCACGAGCAGTACTTC. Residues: CASSWAGSHEQYF. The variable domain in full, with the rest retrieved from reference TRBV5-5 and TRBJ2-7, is DAGVTQSPTHLIKTRGQQVTLRCSPISGHKSVSWYQQVLGQGPQFIFQYYEKEERGRGNFPDRFSARQFPNYSSELNVNALLLGDSALYLCASSWAGSHEQYFGPGTRLTVT.